A selection of T cell receptor beta chains follows, all from one sample in a study of blood T cell repertoires in COVID-19. Produced via immunoSEQ multiplex PCR; TCRdb's table is partial and in-frame only. The sample includes about 62,000 clones, 92% of them seen just once. Sequencing was performed on peripheral blood. Source of these receptors: a human donor in a cohort sampled during active COVID-19. Each CDR3 is given with its conserved first and last residue. The D gene is left open where the match is weak. For some rows the clone size is stated as once, few or many, or as a class when expanded; others skip it.

clone size: .
D gene: TRBD1
J gene: TRBJ2-3
V gene: TRBV13
CDR3 protein: CASSPTSGQGLDTQYF
CDR3 DNA: TGTGCCAGCAGCCCCACCTCGGGACAGGGTTTAGATACGCAGTATTTT

clone size: .
D gene: TRBD1
J gene: TRBJ1-5
V gene: TRBV5-1
CDR3 protein: CASSLGDRGDNQPQHF
CDR3 DNA: TGCGCCAGCAGCTTGGGAGACAGGGGGGACAATCAGCCCCAGCATTTT

clone size: .
D gene: TRBD1
J gene: TRBJ1-1
V gene: TRBV7-9
CDR3 protein: CASSRDSPGGAFF
CDR3 DNA: TGTGCCAGCAGCCGGGACAGTCCCGGGGGAGCTTTCTTT

clone size: .
D gene: .
J gene: TRBJ1-4
V gene: TRBV5-5
CDR3 protein: CASSLAGLLNEKLFF
CDR3 DNA: TGTGCCAGCAGCTTGGCGGGACTCCTGAATGAAAAACTGTTTTTT

clone size: .
D gene: .
J gene: TRBJ1-4
V gene: TRBV19
CDR3 protein: CASSRAGAYEKLFF
CDR3 DNA: TGTGCCAGTAGTCGGGCAGGGGCTTACGAAAAACTGTTTTTT

clone size: .
D gene: TRBD1
J gene: TRBJ1-5
V gene: TRBV3-1/TRBV3-2
CDR3 protein: CASSRQGDQPQHF
CDR3 DNA: TGTGCCAGCAGCCGACAGGGGGATCAGCCCCAGCATTTT

clone size: .
D gene: .
J gene: TRBJ2-5
V gene: TRBV9
CDR3 protein: CASSAGGIGSETQYF
CDR3 DNA: TGTGCCAGCAGCGCGGGCGGGATCGGGAGTGAGACCCAGTACTTC

clone size: .
D gene: .
J gene: TRBJ1-4
V gene: TRBV4-1
CDR3 protein: CASSPLFGQSNEKLFF
CDR3 DNA: TGCGCCAGCAGCCCGTTATTCGGACAGTCTAATGAAAAACTGTTTTTT

clone size: .
D gene: TRBD1
J gene: TRBJ1-1
V gene: TRBV6-6
CDR3 protein: CASSSRGDSTEAFF
CDR3 DNA: TGTGCCAGCAGTTCAAGGGGGGACAGCACTGAAGCTTTCTTT

clone size: .
D gene: .
J gene: TRBJ1-1
V gene: TRBV19
CDR3 protein: CASSQTVGGSEAFF
CDR3 DNA: TGTGCCAGTAGCCAGACCGTAGGGGGATCGGAAGCTTTCTTT

clone size: once
D gene: .
J gene: TRBJ2-7
V gene: TRBV14
CDR3 protein: CASSPSGGTGEQYF
CDR3 DNA: TGTGCCAGCAGCCCCTCAGGAGGAACTGGCGAGCAGTACTTC